The clone carrying this T cell receptor (beta chain) was counted a single time. What it recognizes is unknown. Only in-frame clones appear in the TCRdb table, and some are missing; sequencing was by immunoSEQ multiplex PCR. Among 170,000 or so clones listed, about nine tenths were seen once. In germline, CDR1 is LNHDA, CDR2 SQIVND (reference sequence). The germline V and J ends were trimmed by 9 bases and 6 bases, with 15 bases remaining between them. This CDR3 spans 13 amino acids. This sample was taken from a study of T cell responses to AZD1222 COVID-19 vaccine. The study's findings and limits: Mostly white British, mostly female donors; authors suggested clonal diversity may be underestimated.

The source is an adult in good health. This material consisted of peripheral blood, taken on day 0 of AZD1222 vaccination. V usage is TRBV19 and J usage is TRBJ2-1; D is possibly TRBD1 or TRBD2 (7 bases each). The CDR3, as DNA: TGTGCCAGCAGGGTCAGGGGGGGCAATGAGCAGTTCTTC. It encodes CASRVRGGNEQFF.